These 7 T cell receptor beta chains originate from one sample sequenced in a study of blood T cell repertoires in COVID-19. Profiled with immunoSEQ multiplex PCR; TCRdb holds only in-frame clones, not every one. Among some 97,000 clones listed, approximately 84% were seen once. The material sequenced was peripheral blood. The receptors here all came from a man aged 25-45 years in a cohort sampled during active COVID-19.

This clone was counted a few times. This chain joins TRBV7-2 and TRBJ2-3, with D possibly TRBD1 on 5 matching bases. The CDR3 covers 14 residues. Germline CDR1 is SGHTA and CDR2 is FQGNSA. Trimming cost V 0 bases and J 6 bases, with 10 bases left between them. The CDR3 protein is CASSLAGPPDTQYF. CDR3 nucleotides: TGTGCCAGCAGCTTAGCGGGGCCCCCCGATACGCAGTATTTT.

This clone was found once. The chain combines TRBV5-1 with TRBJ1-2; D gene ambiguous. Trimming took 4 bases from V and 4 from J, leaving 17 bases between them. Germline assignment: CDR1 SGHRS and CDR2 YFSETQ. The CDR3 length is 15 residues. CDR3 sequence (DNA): TGCGCCAGCAGCCCAAGCGGAGGGTCTCTCTATGGCTACACCTTC. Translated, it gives CASSPSGGSLYGYTF.

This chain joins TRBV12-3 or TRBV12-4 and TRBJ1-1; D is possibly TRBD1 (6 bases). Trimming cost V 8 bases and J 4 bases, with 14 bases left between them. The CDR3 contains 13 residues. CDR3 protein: CASDTFRGTEAFF. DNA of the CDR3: TGTGCCAGCGATACGTTCAGGGGCACTGAAGCTTTCTTT.

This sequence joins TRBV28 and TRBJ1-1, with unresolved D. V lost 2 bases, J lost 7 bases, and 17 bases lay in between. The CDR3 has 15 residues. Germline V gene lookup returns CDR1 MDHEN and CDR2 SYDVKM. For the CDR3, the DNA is TGTGCCAGCAGTTTAGCTTCCAGGTTGCCAAATGAAGCTTTCTTT. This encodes CASSLASRLPNEAFF.

CDR3 loop: CSVGYTSGVGTEAFF. The CDR3 DNA reads TGCAGCGTCGGCTATACCTCAGGGGTGGGGACTGAAGCTTTCTTT. The chain combines TRBV29-1 with TRBJ1-1; possible D gene TRBD1, 6 bases. Germline V gives CDR1 SQVTM, CDR2 ANQGSEA. This CDR3 has 15 residues. The V end lost 6 bases, the J end lost 5 bases, and 22 bases lay between the germline ends.

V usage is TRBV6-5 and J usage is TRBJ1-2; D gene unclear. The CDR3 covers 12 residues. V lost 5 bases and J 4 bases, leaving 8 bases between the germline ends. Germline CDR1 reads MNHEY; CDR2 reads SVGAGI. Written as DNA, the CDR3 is TGTGCCAGCAGTCCCGGTCCCTATGGCTACACCTTC. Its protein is CASSPGPYGYTF.

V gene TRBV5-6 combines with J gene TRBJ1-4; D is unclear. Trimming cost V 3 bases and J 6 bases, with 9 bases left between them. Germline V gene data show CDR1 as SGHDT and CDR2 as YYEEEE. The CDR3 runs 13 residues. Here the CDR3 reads CASSSYGDEKLFF. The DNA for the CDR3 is TGTGCCAGCAGCTCCTACGGGGATGAAAAACTGTTTTTT.